This TCR beta chain was identified during a study of T-cell memory formation after mild COVID-19. Study-wide points: The main location of contracting CD4+ clones was CM and EM, and that of contracting CD8+ clones was EMRA. Memory sampled before infection contained some responding clones, suggesting cross-reactive memory joined. Contracting clones, day 15 to 85, had balanced CD4/CD8, and later expanders favored CD4+.

CDR1 and CDR2 (germline): LNHNV, YYDKDF (reference sequence). The V gene lost 2 bases and the J gene lost 2 bases, with 7 bases spanning the gap. The CDR3 is 14 amino acids. TCRdb fed the 5' RACE reads into MiXCR, producing one record per CDR3 protein. The sample holds about 400,000 distinct CDR3 sequences, roughly 18% seen once. This clonotype appeared a few times. Its matching antigen is unknown. This chain joins TRBV15 and TRBJ1-3; D gene unclear. The clonotype comes from a man aged 18 to 35 who had mild COVID-19 (a few samples of this study predate the infection). Cell type and time point are not known. Sequenced input: PBMCs or a T cell subset sorted from them (not recorded which). The CDR3 DNA is TGTGCCACCAGCAGACAGCTTGCTGGAAACACCATATATTTT. It codes for CATSRQLAGNTIYF.